These 27 T cell receptor beta chains originate from one sample sequenced in a study of identical twins. MiXCR was run by TCRdb on the 5' RACE reads, yielding one entry per CDR3 protein. The sample has approximately 220,000 distinct CDR3 sequences, approximately 9% seen once. Sequenced material: memory (CD45RO+) T cells sorted from blood. The origin of the receptors is a woman younger than 35 in good health.

This chain uses TRBV5-1 with TRBJ1-2; D is possibly TRBD1 (6 bases). Germline CDR1 reads SGHRS; CDR2 reads YFSETQ. The CDR3 is 18 residues long. The germline V and J ends were trimmed by 3 bases and 6 bases, with 27 bases remaining between them. In DNA form, the CDR3 reads TGCGCCAGCAGCTCCTCTGGGCAGGGGTTAGATTTTTTCAATGGCTACACCTTC. The encoded protein is CASSSSGQGLDFFNGYTF.

In this sample, this clonotype turned up many times. CDR3 in amino acids: CASSVRGLYEQYF. For the CDR3, the DNA is TGTGCCAGCAGCGTCAGGGGGCTGTACGAGCAGTACTTC. The chain has TRBV28 and TRBJ2-7; TRBD1 matches 8 bases. There are 13 residues in the CDR3. CDR1 is MDHEN and CDR2 is SYDVKM in the germline V gene. The trim removed 6 bases at V and 4 bases at J, leaving 5 bases unmatched.

This clonotype appeared a few times. This rearrangement joins TRBV7-8 to TRBJ2-1; D might be TRBD2 (6 bases). Trimming removed 1 base at V and 4 bases at J, with 14 bases between. There are 16 residues in the CDR3. Germline V gene lookup returns CDR1 SGHVS and CDR2 FQNEAQ. As DNA, the CDR3 is TGTGCCAGCAGCTTAGGGGGTCGGAGGGTTTACAATGAGCAGTTCTTC. It encodes CASSLGGRRVYNEQFF. Full variable domain (missing parts from reference TRBV7-8 and TRBJ2-1): GAGVSQSPRYKVAKRGQDVALRCDPISGHVSLFWYQQALGQGPEFLTYFQNEAQLDKSGLPSDRFFAERPEGSVSTLKIQRTQQEDSAVYLCASSLGGRRVYNEQFFGPGTRLTVL.

J is TRBJ2-6 and V is TRBV5-5; no clear D. This CDR3 has 16 amino acids. CDR1 is SGHKS, CDR2 YYEKEE, per germline (reference sequence). V shed 6 bases and J shed 0 bases, with 13 bases lying between them. The CDR3 region is CASNGPGRSGANVLTF. DNA of the CDR3: TGTGCCAGCAACGGACCAGGCCGCTCTGGGGCCAACGTCCTGACTTTC.

This clonotype was observed at least ten times. The chain links TRBV7-2 to TRBJ2-4; D ambiguous. Per the germline V gene, CDR1 is SGHTA and CDR2 is FQGNSA. The CDR3 is 12 residues long. With 4 bases removed from V and 8 bases from J, the gap between germline ends came to 9 bases. The CDR3 loop is CASSSQFDIQYF. The CDR3 DNA follows: TGTGCCAGCAGCTCCCAGTTCGACATTCAGTACTTC.

The chain is built from TRBV6-5 and TRBJ2-1; no clear D. Germline V lookup: CDR1 MNHEY, CDR2 SVGAGI. V dropped 0 bases and J dropped 8 bases, with 14 bases sitting between them. The CDR3 runs 15 residues. Here the CDR3 DNA reads TGTGCCAGCAGTTACTCGAGCCGGGCTAGGGATGAGCAGTTCTTC. Residues: CASSYSSRARDEQFF.

This chain links TRBV20-1 with TRBJ1-1; TRBD1 is a possible D gene (6 bases). Germline CDR1 DFQATT, CDR2 SNEGSKA (reference sequence). The ends were cut back, 6 bases at V and 5 bases at J, with 16 bases in the middle. CDR3 length: 13 residues. The CDR3 spells CSASLNRATEAFF. CDR3 DNA sequence: TGCAGTGCCAGCCTAAACAGGGCGACTGAAGCTTTCTTT.

This clonotype has a handful of counts. V is TRBV20-1 and J is TRBJ2-2; no definite D call. The germline V gene has CDR1 DFQATT and CDR2 SNEGSKA (reference sequence). The CDR3 is made up of 16 amino acids. The ends were cut back, 2 bases at V and 0 bases at J, with 13 bases in the middle. The DNA of the CDR3 is TGCAGTGCTAGACCCCTTGGGTCCGCGAACACCGGGGAGCTGTTTTTT. Encoded protein: CSARPLGSANTGELFF.

This clonotype showed up just a few times. V gene TRBV27 combines with J gene TRBJ2-2, with TRBD1 as a possible D gene (5 bases). Trimming took 1 base from V and 5 from J, leaving 14 bases between them. In germline, CDR1 is MNHEY, CDR2 SMNVEV (reference sequence). This CDR3 spans 16 amino acids. In DNA form, the CDR3 reads TGTGCCAGCAGTTTATTCGGCAGGGTCGCTACCGGGGAGCTGTTTTTT. Encoded protein: CASSLFGRVATGELFF.

This clonotype was counted a few times. The rearrangement uses TRBV19 and TRBJ2-6, with TRBD1 as a possible D gene (6 bases). The CDR3 spans 17 residues. Germline CDR1 is LNHDA and CDR2 is SQIVND (reference sequence). Trimming removed 3 bases at V and 0 bases at J, with 12 bases between. CDR3 region: CASSITGSYSGANVLTF. CDR3 bases: TGTGCCAGTAGTATTACAGGGTCCTACTCTGGGGCCAACGTCCTGACTTTC.

In this sample, this clonotype turned up a few times. This rearrangement joins TRBV7-2 to TRBJ2-7; D may be TRBD2 (5 bases). Germline V gene lookup returns CDR1 SGHTA and CDR2 FQGNSA. Trimming removed 5 bases from V and 7 bases from J, with 15 bases in between. The CDR3 is 13 amino acids. This chain's CDR3 is CASSLIPGWEQYF. DNA for the CDR3: TGTGCCAGCAGCCTAATCCCGGGGTGGGAGCAGTACTTC.

This clonotype was seen at least ten times. The chain combines TRBV20-1 with TRBJ1-2, with a tentative D call TRBD1 (5 bases). Trimming stripped 5 bases from V and 1 base from J, with 8 bases between. Germline V gene lookup returns CDR1 DFQATT and CDR2 SNEGSKA (reference sequence). The CDR3 consists of 12 residues. CDR3 DNA sequence: TGCAGTGCTTCGACAGATAACTATGGCTACACCTTC. Translation gives CSASTDNYGYTF.

CDR3 residues: CASSQGLAGGTVSEQYF. The CDR3 DNA reads as TGCGCCAGCAGTCAAGGACTAGCGGGAGGCACAGTTTCCGAGCAGTACTTC. J is TRBJ2-7 and V is TRBV10-1; TRBD2 matches at 14 bases. The V segment lost 5 bases and the J segment 6 bases; nucleotides outside the gene matches: 12. Germline V lookup: CDR1 WNHNN, CDR2 SYGVQD (reference sequence). The CDR3 contains 17 residues.

This clonotype has a handful of counts. This chain uses TRBV5-1 with TRBJ2-3; 8 bases map to TRBD2. Germline V gives CDR1 SGHRS, CDR2 YFSETQ. J was trimmed by 2 bases and V by 2 bases; bases with no gene match: 4. CDR3 length: 15 residues. The CDR3 bases are TGCGCCAGCAGCTTAGGCGGGAGGACCACAGATACGCAGTATTTT. Its protein product is CASSLGGRTTDTQYF.

The chain links TRBV6-2 or TRBV6-3 to TRBJ2-7, with D maybe TRBD1 (6 bases). Germline values: CDR1 MNHEY, CDR2 SVGEGT. The CDR3 totals 13 residues. V gave up 0 bases and J gave up 8 bases, with 11 bases separating them. The CDR3 nucleotides are TGTGCCAGCAGTTACTCAGGACAGCACAAGCAGTACTTC. Translated, it gives CASSYSGQHKQYF.

The gene calls are TRBV27 and TRBJ1-2; tentatively, D is TRBD1 (6 bases). CDR1 and CDR2 (germline): MNHEY, SMNVEV (reference sequence). This CDR3 is built from 15 residues. Trimming pared 4 bases from V and 3 bases from J, leaving 15 bases between. The DNA for the CDR3 is TGTGCCAGCAGTTGGTCGCAGGGGTGGGACTATGGCTACACCTTC. It translates to CASSWSQGWDYGYTF.

This clonotype was seen ten or more times. The chain joins TRBV6-4 to TRBJ2-1; D might be TRBD2 (6 bases). CDR1 and CDR2 from the germline V gene are MRHNA and SNTAGT. The CDR3 consists of 15 residues. V shed 3 bases and J shed 7 bases, with 16 bases lying between them. The chain's CDR3 is CASSEDVEGNNEQFF. Here the CDR3 DNA reads TGTGCCAGCAGTGAGGATGTGGAGGGGAATAATGAGCAGTTCTTC.

The rearrangement uses TRBV5-1 and TRBJ1-4; the D is unclear. Germline V gene data show CDR1 as SGHRS and CDR2 as YFSETQ. The CDR3 has 13 residues. Trimming cost V 3 bases and J 8 bases, with 11 bases left between them. CDR3 DNA: TGCGCCAGCAGCTGGACCGCTGGGGAAAAACTGTTTTTT. Protein sequence: CASSWTAGEKLFF.

This clonotype was seen a handful of times. V and J are TRBV11-2 and TRBJ2-2; 7 nucleotides line up with TRBD2. This CDR3 region has 12 residues. With 8 bases clipped from V and 5 bases from J, the junction kept 2 bases outside the gene matches. Germline lookup yields CDR1 SGHAT and CDR2 FQNNGV. The CDR3 coding sequence is TGTGCCAGCCCAGCGGGGACCGGGGAGCTGTTTTTT. Translation gives CASPAGTGELFF.

This clonotype was seen only a few times. V gene TRBV10-3 combines with J gene TRBJ2-3; D ambiguous. The germline gives CDR1 ENHRY, CDR2 SYGVKD. This CDR3 region has 12 residues. Trimming cost V 4 bases and J 6 bases, with 8 bases left between them. The CDR3 nucleotides are TGTGCCATCAGTGTCGGCGGCGATACGCAGTATTTT. Amino acids: CAISVGGDTQYF.

This clonotype was observed a few times. This sequence joins TRBV2 and TRBJ1-1; perhaps TRBD1 as D (5 bases). This CDR3 is built from 13 residues. Germline V lookup: CDR1 SNHLY, CDR2 FYNNEI. The germline V and J ends were trimmed by 7 bases and 1 base, with 10 bases remaining between them. DNA for the CDR3: TGTGCCAGCACGAGGGGCGGGAACACTGAAGCTTTCTTT. As protein: CASTRGGNTEAFF.

This clonotype has a handful of counts. The chain joins TRBV7-6 to TRBJ2-7; 7 bases agree with TRBD2. The V and J ends lost 2 bases and 7 bases, in that order; junction bases with no gene match: 8. CDR1 and CDR2 from the germline V gene are SGHVS and FNYEAQ. The CDR3 length is 14 residues. The CDR3 DNA follows: TGTGCCAGCAGCTTATACGCGGGAGCCATAGAGCAGTACTTC. This translates into CASSLYAGAIEQYF.

This clonotype showed up just a few times. V gene TRBV5-1 combines with J gene TRBJ2-3, with a tentative D call TRBD1 (6 bases). CDR1 and CDR2 from the germline V gene are SGHRS and YFSETQ. This CDR3 has 14 residues. The V gene lost 4 bases and the J gene lost 3 bases, with 12 bases spanning the gap. The CDR3 sequence is CASSPTGTTDTQYF. In DNA, the CDR3 is TGCGCCAGCAGCCCAACCGGGACAACAGATACGCAGTATTTT.

The sample holds many counts of this clonotype. The V gene is TRBV12-3 or TRBV12-4, the J gene TRBJ2-5; 10 bases align to TRBD2. The ends lost 6 bases at V and 3 bases at J; junction bases unmatched: 10. The CDR3 length is 16 residues. The DNA for the CDR3 is TGTGCCAGCAGAAAACTTGGACTAGCGGCAAAAGAGACCCAGTACTTC. This translates into CASRKLGLAAKETQYF.

This clonotype came up a few times. The rearrangement uses TRBV20-1 and TRBJ1-5; 7 bases match TRBD1. The germline V gene has CDR1 DFQATT and CDR2 SNEGSKA (reference sequence). This CDR3 spans 14 amino acids. The trim removed 0 bases at V and 7 bases at J, leaving 6 bases unmatched. The DNA of the CDR3 is TGCAGTGCTAGAGATCCACAGGGGTACCAGCCCCAGCATTTT. Residues: CSARDPQGYQPQHF.

The CDR3 coding sequence is TGTGCCAGCAGCTTATACAGCACCTACGAGCAGTACTTC. Protein: CASSLYSTYEQYF. V usage is TRBV7-9 and J usage is TRBJ2-7; D is unresolved. Deletions cut 2 bases from V and 2 bases from J, with 7 bases between. The CDR3 extends over 13 amino acids. Germline V CDR1 and CDR2: SEHNR, FQNEAQ (reference sequence).

This clonotype occurred a few times. This chain links TRBV20-1 with TRBJ2-7; D remains unclear. Trimming shortened V by 3 bases and J by 7 bases, and 16 bases separated the two germline ends. This CDR3 spans 13 amino acids. CDR1 is DFQATT and CDR2 is SNEGSKA in the germline V gene (reference sequence). CDR3 coding DNA: TGCAGTGCTAGTAAAAACCAGGCGGCGGAGCAGTACTTC. Its translation is CSASKNQAAEQYF.